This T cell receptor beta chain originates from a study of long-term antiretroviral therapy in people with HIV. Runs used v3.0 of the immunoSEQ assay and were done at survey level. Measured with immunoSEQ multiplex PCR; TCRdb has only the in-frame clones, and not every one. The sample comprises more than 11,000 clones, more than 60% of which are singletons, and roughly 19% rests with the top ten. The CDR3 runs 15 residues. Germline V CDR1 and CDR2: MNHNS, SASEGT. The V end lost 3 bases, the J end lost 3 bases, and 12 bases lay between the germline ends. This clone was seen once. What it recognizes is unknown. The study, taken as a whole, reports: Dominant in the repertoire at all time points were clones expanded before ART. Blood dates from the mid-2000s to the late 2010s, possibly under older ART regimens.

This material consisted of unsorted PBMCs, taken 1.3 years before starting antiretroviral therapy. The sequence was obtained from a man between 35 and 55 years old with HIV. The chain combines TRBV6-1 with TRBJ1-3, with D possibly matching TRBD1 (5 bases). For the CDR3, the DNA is TGTGCCAGCAGTGAGGGGGTCCTCCTTGGAAACACCATATATTTT. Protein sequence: CASSEGVLLGNTIYF.